The 31 T cell receptor beta chains presented below share a single source sample, sequenced in a study of long-term antiretroviral therapy in people with HIV. An immunoSEQ assay, version v3.0, was performed at survey level. Repertoires were generated with immunoSEQ multiplex PCR, while TCRdb's copy carries only in-frame clones and drops some. The sample consists of 25,000 to 35,000 clones, 60% to 85% of them appearing once. The sample in question was unsorted PBMCs, obtained 3.1 years after starting antiretroviral therapy. The receptors stem from a woman between 45 and 60 years old with HIV.

The chain carries TRBV5-1 and TRBJ1-4, with D perhaps matching TRBD1 (6 bases). Per germline, CDR1 SGHRS and CDR2 YFSETQ. This CDR3 has 14 residues. V lost 1 base to trimming and J lost 7 bases, with 11 bases between them. The CDR3 is CASSLLKGGEKLFF. Written as DNA, the CDR3 is TGCGCCAGCAGCTTGCTAAAGGGGGGTGAAAAACTGTTTTTT.

Here the CDR3 reads CASSQPETGKGTDTQYF. The CDR3 nucleotides read TGCGCCAGCAGTCAACCGGAGACAGGGAAAGGCACAGATACGCAGTATTTT. This chain links TRBV23-1 with TRBJ2-3; TRBD1 matches at 7 bases. TRBV23-1 counts as an open reading frame of uncertain function. V trimming: 2 bases; J trimming: 1 base; junction bases outside the gene matches: 9. The CDR3 is 17 amino acids.

This chain connects TRBV5-4 to TRBJ2-1; 12 bases are shared with TRBD2. The V gene end was trimmed by 4 bases and the J gene end by 5 bases; junction bases not matched to a gene: 7. The CDR3 consists of 16 residues. Germline CDR1 reads SGHNT; CDR2 reads YYREEE (reference sequence). The CDR3 coding sequence is TGTGCCAGCAGCCTGACTAGCGGGGGAAGGAACAATGAGCAGTTCTTC. Its protein product is CASSLTSGGRNNEQFF.

This chain connects TRBV29-1 to TRBJ1-2; D may be TRBD1 (6 bases). The germline V gene encodes CDR1 SQVTM and CDR2 ANQGSEA. CDR3 length: 14 amino acids. V lost 2 bases to trimming and J lost 5 bases, with 15 bases between them. The DNA for the CDR3 is TGCAGCGTTGAAAGGCAGGGGCTGACGTATGGCTACACCTTC. It translates to CSVERQGLTYGYTF.

The J gene is TRBJ1-5, the V gene TRBV11-2, with TRBD1 identical over 9 bases. The CDR3 runs 15 residues. Trimming at V came to 3 bases and at J to 8 bases, leaving 8 bases not matched to a gene. Germline V CDR1 and CDR2: SGHAT, FQNNGV. The CDR3 bases are TGTGCCAGCAGCTTGGGACAGGGAGTGGGGGAGCCCCAGCATTTT. This translates into CASSLGQGVGEPQHF. The full variable domain, rest sourced from reference TRBV11-2 and TRBJ1-5, is EAGVAQSPRYKIIEKRQSVAFWCNPISGHATLYWYQQILGQGPKLLIQFQNNGVVDDSQLPKDRFSAERLKGVDSTLKIQPAKLEDSAVYLCASSLGQGVGEPQHFGDGTRLSIL.

This rearrangement joins TRBV4-1 to TRBJ2-1; possibly TRBD2 for D (5 bases). This CDR3 region has 13 residues. The germline gives CDR1 MGHRA, CDR2 YSYEKL. Trimming shortened V by 5 bases and J by 7 bases, and 12 bases separated the two germline ends. CDR3 nucleotide sequence: TGCGCCAGCAGCGATCGGCGGGCTAATGAGCAGTTCTTC. Its translation: CASSDRRANEQFF.

The V and J genes are TRBV29-1 and TRBJ2-3; no firm D call. The CDR3 loop spans 14 amino acids. In germline, CDR1 is SQVTM, CDR2 ANQGSEA. Trimming left V 4 bases short and J 4 bases short, with 15 bases between. This CDR3 is CSVAASPGSDTQYF. The CDR3 coding sequence is TGCAGCGTTGCCGCTAGTCCGGGCTCAGATACGCAGTATTTT.

V gene TRBV9 combines with J gene TRBJ1-1; 7 positions agree with TRBD1. The CDR3 has 14 amino acids. The V and J ends lost 3 bases and 2 bases, in that order; junction bases with no gene match: 4. Germline lookup yields CDR1 SGDLS and CDR2 YYNGEE. CDR3 in DNA: TGTGCCAGCAGCGCAGGGGGGAGAAACACTGAAGCTTTCTTT. This encodes CASSAGGRNTEAFF.

The chain employs TRBV5-4 and TRBJ1-1, with TRBD1 as a possible D gene (5 bases). The CDR3 is 13 amino acids. Germline assignment: CDR1 SGHNT and CDR2 YYREEE (reference sequence). V lost 1 base, J lost 5 bases, and 9 bases lay in between. CDR3 bases: TGTGCCAGCAGCTTGTGGGGACTGACTGAAGCTTTCTTT. Amino acid sequence: CASSLWGLTEAFF.

The V call is TRBV7-9, the J call TRBJ2-2; 10 bases map to TRBD2. V shed 5 bases, J shed 6 bases, and the junction held 6 bases outside the gene matches. The germline V gene has CDR1 SEHNR and CDR2 FQNEAQ (reference sequence). The CDR3 sequence is 15 residues long. In DNA, the CDR3 is TGTGCCAGCAGCCGCAGCGGGGGGGTAGCCGGGGAGCTGTTTTTT. As protein: CASSRSGGVAGELFF.

The chain uses TRBV7-6 and TRBJ2-5; 9 nucleotides align to TRBD1. Germline values: CDR1 SGHVS, CDR2 FNYEAQ. V was pared by 5 bases and J by 7 bases, with 11 bases of the junction left unmatched. This CDR3 comprises 15 residues. The CDR3 loop reads CASSGWGQGGGTQYF. CDR3 nucleotides: TGTGCCAGCAGCGGTTGGGGACAGGGAGGGGGGACCCAGTACTTC.

This clone has only a few counts. This rearrangement joins TRBV29-1 to TRBJ1-2, with 12 bases matching TRBD1. The CDR3 is 14 amino acids. Trimming cost V 7 bases and J 8 bases; bases outside gene matches: 11. Germline CDR1 and CDR2: SQVTM and ANQGSEA. The CDR3 DNA sequence: TGCAGCGGCAACCGGGACAGGGGGCAGGAAGGCTACACCTTC. It specifies CSGNRDRGQEGYTF.

The chain recombines TRBV5-6 with TRBJ2-5; tentatively, D is TRBD1 or TRBD2 (5 bases each). Trimming took 0 bases from V and 3 from J, leaving 6 bases between them. Germline lookup yields CDR1 SGHDT and CDR2 YYEEEE. The CDR3 length is 13 residues. Here the CDR3 reads CASSLGDEETQYF. As DNA, the CDR3 is TGTGCCAGCAGCTTGGGGGACGAAGAGACCCAGTACTTC.

V and J are TRBV30 and TRBJ1-6; no clear D. V shed 0 bases and J shed 10 bases, with 4 bases lying between them. The CDR3 has 11 amino acids. CDR1 and CDR2 from the germline V gene are GTSNPN and SVGIG (reference sequence). CDR3 DNA: TGTGCCTGGAGTGTTGGATCACCCCTCCACTTT. It yields the protein CAWSVGSPLHF.

The chain joins TRBV4-1 to TRBJ2-7, with D unresolved. Trimming took off 1 base at V and 2 bases at J, with 12 bases between the two ends. The CDR3 is 15 residues long. Germline CDR1 MGHRA, CDR2 YSYEKL. CDR3 DNA sequence: TGCGCCAGCAGCCAAGTTGGAGATTCCGCCTACGAGCAGTACTTC. As protein: CASSQVGDSAYEQYF.

The J gene is TRBJ1-1, the V gene TRBV6-1; the D is unclear. V dropped 2 bases and J dropped 1 base, with 5 bases sitting between them. The germline gives CDR1 MNHNS, CDR2 SASEGT. This CDR3 has 13 amino acids. CDR3 DNA: TGTGCCAGCAGTGAAAGGGAGAACACTGAAGCTTTCTTT. Residues: CASSERENTEAFF.

The V gene is TRBV15, the J gene TRBJ2-5; D is unresolved. The V gene lost 7 bases and the J gene lost 5 bases, with 11 bases spanning the gap. The CDR3 covers 12 residues. Germline loops: CDR1 LNHNV, CDR2 YYDKDF (reference sequence). The CDR3 region has the DNA TGTGCCACCAATTCCTTCGGGGAGACCCAGTACTTC. Its translation: CATNSFGETQYF.

The gene calls are TRBV9 and TRBJ2-3; possible D gene TRBD1, 6 bases. V lost 0 bases to trimming and J lost 7 bases, with 12 bases between them. The CDR3 is 14 residues long. From germline, CDR1 is SGDLS and CDR2 YYNGEE. CDR3 sequence: CASSVDGGQHTQYF. The CDR3 DNA reads as TGTGCCAGCAGCGTAGATGGAGGACAGCATACGCAGTATTTT. The full variable domain, its missing parts supplied by reference TRBV9 and TRBJ2-3, is DSGVTQTPKHLITATGQRVTLRCSPRSGDLSVYWYQQSLDQGLQFLIQYYNGEERAKGNILERFSAQQFPDLHSELNLSSLELGDSALYFCASSVDGGQHTQYFGPGTRLTVL.

V gene TRBV5-1 combines with J gene TRBJ1-1, with unresolved D. The germline V and J ends were trimmed by 5 bases and 0 bases, with 8 bases remaining between them. Germline V gene sequence: CDR1 SGHRS, CDR2 YFSETQ. This CDR3 region has 13 residues. This chain's CDR3 is CASRPDVNTEAFF. The CDR3, as DNA: TGCGCCAGCAGACCCGACGTGAACACTGAAGCTTTCTTT.

This rearrangement joins TRBV19 to TRBJ2-4; TRBD1 or TRBD2 may be the D gene (7 bases each). The CDR3 has 16 amino acids. V dropped 5 bases and J dropped 0 bases, with 14 bases sitting between them. Germline CDR1 LNHDA, CDR2 SQIVND (reference sequence). CDR3 in DNA: TGTGCCAGTAGTCCAGGGGGGGTTTTAGCCAAAAACATTCAGTACTTC. Translation: CASSPGGVLAKNIQYF. Complete variable domain (other parts from reference TRBV19 and TRBJ2-4): DGGITQSPKYLFRKEGQNVTLSCEQNLNHDAMYWYRQDPGQGLRLIYYSQIVNDFQKGDIAEGYSVSREKKESFPLTVTSAQKNPTAFYLCASSPGGVLAKNIQYFGAGTRLSVL.

By frequency in the sample, this clone is medium-sized. The chain combines TRBV5-1 with TRBJ2-7; D gene ambiguous. Germline assignment: CDR1 SGHRS and CDR2 YFSETQ. The CDR3 is 15 residues long. Trimming pared 0 bases from V and 4 bases from J, leaving 14 bases between. This CDR3 reads CASSLAPTGIYEQYV. The CDR3 DNA sequence: TGCGCCAGCAGCTTGGCCCCGACCGGAATTTACGAGCAGTACGTC.

V and J are TRBV19 and TRBJ2-1; D may be TRBD2 (6 bases). V lost 3 bases and J 3 bases, leaving 15 bases between the germline ends. CDR3 length equals 16 residues. Germline loops: CDR1 LNHDA, CDR2 SQIVND (reference sequence). CDR3 sequence (DNA): TGTGCCAGTAGTATTGGAGGGACGTCTATCTACAATGAGCAGTTCTTC. Its translation is CASSIGGTSIYNEQFF.

This clone was counted a single time. V gene TRBV6-5 combines with J gene TRBJ2-7, with 8 nucleotides matching TRBD2. Trimming removed 5 bases from V and 2 bases from J; junction bases left unmatched: 5. CDR3 length: 14 amino acids. CDR1 and CDR2 (germline): MNHEY, SVGAGI. The CDR3 coding sequence is TGTGCCAGCAGTCGCCGGGGGGGACCCTACGAGCAGTACTTC. Protein product: CASSRRGGPYEQYF.

The chain links TRBV5-1 to TRBJ2-5; D perhaps matches TRBD1 (6 bases). Germline V gene sequence: CDR1 SGHRS, CDR2 YFSETQ. Deletions cut 4 bases from V and 1 base from J, with 14 bases between. The CDR3 totals 15 residues. The CDR3 region is CASSLQGRRQETQYF. The CDR3 DNA sequence: TGCGCCAGCAGCCTACAGGGACGGCGCCAAGAGACCCAGTACTTC.

V and J are TRBV19 and TRBJ2-1; 7 bases align to TRBD2. V was clipped by 8 bases and J by 8 bases; unmatched bases: 9. CDR1 LNHDA and CDR2 SQIVND come from the germline V gene (reference sequence). The CDR3 sequence is 13 residues long. CDR3 region: CASELAGRDEQFF. CDR3 nucleotide sequence: TGTGCCAGTGAACTGGCTGGGAGGGATGAGCAGTTCTTC.

In this sample, this clone turned up a few times. The V and J genes are TRBV2 and TRBJ2-1, with 7 bases that match TRBD1. V trimming: 3 bases; J trimming: 2 bases; junction bases outside the gene matches: 4. The CDR3 length is 15 residues. Germline V gene lookup returns CDR1 SNHLY and CDR2 FYNNEI. The CDR3 is CASSDRTGPYNEQFF. CDR3 DNA sequence: TGTGCCAGCAGTGACCGGACAGGACCCTACAATGAGCAGTTCTTC.

The chain has TRBV10-3 and TRBJ1-4; TRBD1 aligns across 9 bases. V lost 6 bases and J lost 8; bases outside the gene matches: 4. The CDR3 has 13 amino acids. Germline-derived CDR1 and CDR2 are ENHRY and SYGVKD. The CDR3 loop reads CAIRGTGNEKLFF. As DNA, the CDR3 is TGTGCCATCAGGGGGACAGGGAACGAAAAACTGTTTTTT.

This chain joins TRBV29-1 and TRBJ1-2, with D uncertain. This CDR3 contains 11 residues. Trimming took 7 bases from V and 1 from J, leaving 7 bases between them. Germline V CDR1 and CDR2: SQVTM, ANQGSEA. This CDR3 reads CSATVNYGYTF. CDR3 DNA sequence: TGCAGCGCTACAGTTAACTATGGCTACACCTTC.

The CDR3 loop reads CATTLKGGRDTQYF. The CDR3 bases are TGTGCCACCACGCTTAAGGGGGGGCGGGATACGCAGTATTTT. This chain joins TRBV15 and TRBJ2-3; tentative D call: TRBD2 (7 bases). This CDR3 is 14 amino acids long. The germline V gene has CDR1 LNHNV and CDR2 YYDKDF (reference sequence). The germline V and J ends were trimmed by 7 bases and 6 bases, with 17 bases remaining between them.

The chain couples TRBV30 to TRBJ1-4; D is unclear. This CDR3 has 14 amino acids. V was clipped by 1 base and J by 8 bases, with 14 bases between them. Germline loops: CDR1 GTSNPN, CDR2 SVGIG (reference sequence). CDR3 region: CAWSDWSWREKLFF. The CDR3 DNA reads as TGTGCCTGGAGTGACTGGTCGTGGAGGGAAAAACTGTTTTTT.

The rearrangement uses TRBV18 and TRBJ1-4; D gene unclear. Germline CDR1 and CDR2: KGHSH and LQKENI. This CDR3 has 16 residues. Trimming removed 2 bases at V and 7 bases at J, with 17 bases between. The CDR3 nucleotides read TGTGCCAGCTCACCAGTTGCCTTTGAGGGCGGTGAAAAACTGTTTTTT. Its protein product is CASSPVAFEGGEKLFF.